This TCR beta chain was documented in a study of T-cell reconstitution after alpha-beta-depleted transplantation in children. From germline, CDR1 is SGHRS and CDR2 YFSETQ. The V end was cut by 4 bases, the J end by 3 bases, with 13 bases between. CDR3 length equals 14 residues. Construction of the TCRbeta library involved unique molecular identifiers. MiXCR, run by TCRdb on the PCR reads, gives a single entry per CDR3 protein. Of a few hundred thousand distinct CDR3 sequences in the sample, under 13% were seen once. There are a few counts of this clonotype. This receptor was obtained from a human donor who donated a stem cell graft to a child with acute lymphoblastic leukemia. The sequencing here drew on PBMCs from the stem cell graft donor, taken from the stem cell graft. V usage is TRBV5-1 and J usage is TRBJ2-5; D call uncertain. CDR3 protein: CASSEWGEEETQYF. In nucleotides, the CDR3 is TGCGCCAGCAGCGAATGGGGTGAGGAAGAGACCCAGTACTTC.